This TCR beta chain was recorded in a study of blood T cell repertoires in COVID-19. The overall study: There were acute and convalescent COVID-19 samples, and they came from the United States, Italy and Spain.

Germline CDR1 reads SGHTS; CDR2 reads YDEGEE. This CDR3 has 15 residues. V lost 0 bases and J 0 bases, leaving 10 bases between the germline ends. As handled by the study authors: Estimation of nucleated cell counts was performed using reference gene primer amplification. The data were produced by immunoSEQ multiplex PCR, yet TCRdb's version contains in-frame clones alone and is incomplete. That table furnishes V, J and clone size, whereas the DNA furnished D and trimming. The repertoire holds 150,000 to 200,000 clones, with about nine tenths as singletons. The gene calls are TRBV5-8 and TRBJ2-7; D is undetermined. Sequencing was done on a sample of peripheral blood. The clonotype originates from a man aged 60 to 69 with acute or convalescent COVID-19. CDR3 in amino acids: CASSLDPGRSYEQYF. The CDR3 DNA reads TGTGCCAGCAGCTTGGACCCGGGTCGCTCCTACGAGCAGTACTTC.